This TCR beta chain was sequenced for a study of blood T cell repertoires in COVID-19. As originally analysed: Reference gene primer amplification yielded estimated nucleated cell counts. Generated by immunoSEQ multiplex PCR, the TCRdb table keeps only in-frame clones and is missing some. The V and J calls and the clone size are those of that table, but D and trimming were determined from the DNA. The repertoire holds some 270,000 clones, with 70% to 90% as singletons. Study members were between about 18 and 95 years old and lived in some 26 US regions. The CDR3 has 15 amino acids. CDR1 is LGHNA and CDR2 is YSLEER in the germline V gene. The ends lost 0 bases at V and 3 bases at J; junction bases unmatched: 2.

Sequences were obtained from PBMCs or T cells enriched from blood (not recorded which). The TCR sequence derives from a woman in her forties or fifties who had been exposed to COVID-19. This chain joins TRBV4-3 and TRBJ1-2; the match to TRBD1 covers 9 bases. CDR3 in DNA: TGCGCCAGCAGCCAAGAGACAGGGGGGGACTATGGCTACACCTTC. It encodes CASSQETGGDYGYTF.